This entry is about one T cell receptor (beta chain). The sample originates from a study of blood T cell repertoires in COVID-19. For the study at large: The United States, Italy and Spain were the sources of the acute and convalescent COVID-19 samples. The analysed material was cDNA or gDNA that came from T cells, B-cell-depleted T cells, or PBMCs.

Deletions cut 4 bases from V and 5 bases from J, with 17 bases between. This CDR3 is 15 amino acids long. Germline V lookup: CDR1 KGHSH, CDR2 LQKENI. Sequenced by immunoSEQ multiplex PCR; TCRdb stores in-frame clones only, minus some. The sample records roughly 170,000 clones, around four fifths being singletons. This TCR was recovered from a man aged 40-50 years who had recovered from COVID-19. The V gene is TRBV18, the J gene TRBJ1-1, with TRBD1 as a possible D gene (6 bases). The sequencing sample was made of peripheral blood. CDR3 region: CASSLGSGVGTEAFF. CDR3 DNA: TGTGCCAGCTCACTAGGCTCAGGGGTCGGGACTGAAGCTTTCTTT.